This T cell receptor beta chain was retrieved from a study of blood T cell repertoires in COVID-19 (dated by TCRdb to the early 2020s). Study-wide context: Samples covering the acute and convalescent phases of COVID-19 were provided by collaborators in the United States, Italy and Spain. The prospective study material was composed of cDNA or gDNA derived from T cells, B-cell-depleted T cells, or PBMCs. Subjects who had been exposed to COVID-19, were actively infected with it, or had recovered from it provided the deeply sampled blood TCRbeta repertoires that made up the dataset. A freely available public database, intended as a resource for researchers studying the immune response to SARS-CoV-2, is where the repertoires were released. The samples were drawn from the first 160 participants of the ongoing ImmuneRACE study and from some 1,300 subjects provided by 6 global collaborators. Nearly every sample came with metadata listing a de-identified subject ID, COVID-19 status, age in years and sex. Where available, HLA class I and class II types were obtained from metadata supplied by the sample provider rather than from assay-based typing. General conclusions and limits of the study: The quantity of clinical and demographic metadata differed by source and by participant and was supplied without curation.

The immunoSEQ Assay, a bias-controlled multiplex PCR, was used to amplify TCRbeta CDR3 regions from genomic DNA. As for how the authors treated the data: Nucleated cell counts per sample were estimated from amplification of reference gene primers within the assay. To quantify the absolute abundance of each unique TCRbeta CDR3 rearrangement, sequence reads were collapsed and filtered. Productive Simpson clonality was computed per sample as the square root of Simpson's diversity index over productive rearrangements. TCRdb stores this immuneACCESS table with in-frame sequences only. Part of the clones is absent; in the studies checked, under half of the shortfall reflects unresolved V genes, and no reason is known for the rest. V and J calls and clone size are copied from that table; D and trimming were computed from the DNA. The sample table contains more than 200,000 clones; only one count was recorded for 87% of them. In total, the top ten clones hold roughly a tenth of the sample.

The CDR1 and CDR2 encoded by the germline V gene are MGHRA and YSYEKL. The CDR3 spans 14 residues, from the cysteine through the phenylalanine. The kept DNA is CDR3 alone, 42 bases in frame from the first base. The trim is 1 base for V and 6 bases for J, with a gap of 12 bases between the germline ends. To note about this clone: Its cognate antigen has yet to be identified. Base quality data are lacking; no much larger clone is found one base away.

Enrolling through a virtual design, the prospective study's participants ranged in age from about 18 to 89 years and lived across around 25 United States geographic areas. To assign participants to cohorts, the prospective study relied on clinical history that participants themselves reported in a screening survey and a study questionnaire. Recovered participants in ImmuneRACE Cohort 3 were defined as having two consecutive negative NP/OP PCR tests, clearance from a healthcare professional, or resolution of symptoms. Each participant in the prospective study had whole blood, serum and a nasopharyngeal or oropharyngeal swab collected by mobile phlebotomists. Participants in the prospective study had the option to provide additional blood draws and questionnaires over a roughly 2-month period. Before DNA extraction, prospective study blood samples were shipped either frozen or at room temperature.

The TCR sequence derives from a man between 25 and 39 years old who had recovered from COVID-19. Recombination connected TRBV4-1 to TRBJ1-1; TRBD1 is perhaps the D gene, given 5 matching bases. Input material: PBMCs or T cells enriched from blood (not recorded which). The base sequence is TGCGCCAGCAGCCAAGCAGGGAGGTTTGCTGAAGCTTTCTTT. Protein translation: CASSQAGRFAEAFF.